This TCR beta chain was obtained from a study of regulatory T cells in long-lasting Graves disease. Germline loops: CDR1 MGHDK, CDR2 SYGVNS. Trimming took off 4 bases at V and 2 bases at J, with 11 bases between the two ends. The CDR3 is 14 amino acids. Described time point: persistent/refractory GD, antithyroid drugs over 5 years with positive TRAb. PBMCs were the source of the RNA used for TCR sequencing. This clonotype occurred a few times. Arm-PCR of CDR3 regions and iRepertoire HTBI primers were used to build TCR beta libraries. Each CDR3 protein is one row after TCRdb ran MiXCR on the multiplex PCR reads. The sample yields about 430,000 distinct CDR3 sequences, about 21% seen once.

V and J are TRBV25-1 and TRBJ1-1; a possible D gene is TRBD1 (5 bases). The clonotype originates from a female donor with Graves disease. The sample consisted of peripheral blood mononuclear cells (PBMCs), taken when the disease was refractory, from a patient treated with antithyroid drugs. CDR3 in amino acids: CASSVGGVNTEAFF. In nucleotides, the CDR3 is TGTGCCAGCAGTGTCGGGGGAGTTAACACTGAAGCTTTCTTT.